This T cell receptor (beta chain) came from a study of identical twins. General study results and limits: These conclusions were based on statistical analysis (cross-sectional, not following the same donors). Twin-shared out-of-frame alpha sequences were enriched for low generation probability.

cDNA carried unique molecular identifiers, and a universal primer site was added by template switching. TCRdb re-called the 5' RACE reads through MiXCR, storing one row per CDR3 protein. The sample contains about 260,000 distinct CDR3 sequences, roughly 7% of which appear only once. This clonotype occurred a few times. The antigen is not known. The V gene lost 5 bases and the J gene lost 2 bases, with 17 bases spanning the gap. The CDR3 covers 16 residues. Germline V gives CDR1 SGHVS, CDR2 FQNEAQ. Separately, the same data were catalogued under a study of yellow fever vaccine responses in identical twins.

This TCR was sampled from a woman under 30 in good health. The chain recombines TRBV7-8 with TRBJ2-3; D not resolved. The sequenced material came from memory (CD45RO+) T cells sorted from blood. CDR3 in amino acids: CASSRVGTIPTDTQYF. In DNA form, the CDR3 reads TGTGCCAGCAGCCGTGTTGGAACAATCCCCACAGATACGCAGTATTTT.